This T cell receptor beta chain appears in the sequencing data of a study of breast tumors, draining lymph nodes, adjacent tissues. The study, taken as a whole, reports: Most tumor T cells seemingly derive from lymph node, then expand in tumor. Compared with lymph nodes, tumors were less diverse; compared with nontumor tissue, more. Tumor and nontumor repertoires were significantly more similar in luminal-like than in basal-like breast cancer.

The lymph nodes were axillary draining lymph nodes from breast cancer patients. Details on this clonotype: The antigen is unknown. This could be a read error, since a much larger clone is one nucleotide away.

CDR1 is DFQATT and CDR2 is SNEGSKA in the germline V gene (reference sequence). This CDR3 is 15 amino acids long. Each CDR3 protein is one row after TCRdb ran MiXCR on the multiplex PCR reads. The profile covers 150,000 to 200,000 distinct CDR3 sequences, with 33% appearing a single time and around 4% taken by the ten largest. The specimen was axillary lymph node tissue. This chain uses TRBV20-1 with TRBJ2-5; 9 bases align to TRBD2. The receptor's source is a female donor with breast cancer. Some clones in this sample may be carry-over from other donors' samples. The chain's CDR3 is CNARTRGGDQETQYF. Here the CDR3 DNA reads TGCAATGCTAGGACGCGGGGGGGGGACCAAGAGACCCAGTACTTC.